Listed below are T cell receptor beta chains from one sample, sequenced in a study of blood T cell repertoires in COVID-19. Profiled with immunoSEQ multiplex PCR; TCRdb holds only in-frame clones, not every one. Here the sample spans 200,000 to 250,000 clones, 84% being singletons. What was sequenced was PBMCs or T cells enriched from blood (not recorded which). The origin of the receptors is a middle-aged woman who had recovered from COVID-19. CDR3s include the opening cysteine and the closing phenylalanine or tryptophan. The D gene is left open where the match is weak. Size tells how often a clone was seen (once, few, many) or the class of an expanded clone, and some rows leave it out.

V gene	D gene	clone size	J gene	CDR3 DNA	CDR3 protein
TRBV19	TRBD2	once	TRBJ2-1	TGTGCCAGTAGGCAGGGACTAGCGAGTACTTACAATGAGCAGTTCTTC	CASRQGLASTYNEQFF
TRBV13	-	-	TRBJ2-5	TGTGCCAGCAGGGGGCAGGGGATGCAAGAGACCCAGTACTTC	CASRGQGMQETQYF
TRBV30	-	once	TRBJ1-2	TGTGCCTGGAGTTCGAACCGAGCTAACTATGGCTACACCTTC	CAWSSNRANYGYTF
TRBV6-2/TRBV6-3	-	-	TRBJ1-3	TGTGCCAGCAGTTACTCGAGGTCGATCGAGGCTGGAAACACCATATATTTT	CASSYSRSIEAGNTIYF
TRBV3-1/TRBV3-2	-	-	TRBJ2-3	TGTGCCAGCACCCTTGCGGGCACAGATACGCAGTATTTT	CASTLAGTDTQYF
TRBV11-2	-	-	TRBJ1-1	TGTGCCAGCAGCTTTGACAGAAACACTGAAGCTTTCTTT	CASSFDRNTEAFF
TRBV2	-	-	TRBJ1-1	TGTGCCAGCAGTGGGGGTGTGAGGGCCGCTCATGAAGCTTTCTTT	CASSGGVRAAHEAFF
TRBV30	-	-	TRBJ1-5	TGTGCCTGGAGTATAGGCCAAGGGAGTCAGCCCCAGCATTTT	CAWSIGQGSQPQHF
TRBV19	-	once	TRBJ2-7	TGTGCCAGTAGTGGCCGGGAGCAACTCTACGAGCAGTACTTC	CASSGREQLYEQYF
TRBV28	-	-	TRBJ1-6	TGTGCCAGCAGTCCAACGGCAGGGAGGTATTCACCCCTCCACTTT	CASSPTAGRYSPLHF
TRBV6-5	-	-	TRBJ2-2	TGTGCCAGCATCTACAGTCTCACCGGGGAGCTGTTTTTT	CASIYSLTGELFF
TRBV2	TRBD2	-	TRBJ2-3	TGTGCCAGCAACCCCCGGCGGGAGGCAGATACGCAGTATTTT	CASNPRREADTQYF
TRBV9	TRBD2	-	TRBJ2-1	TGTGCCAGCAAACCGACTAGCGGAGACTACAATGAGCAGTTCTTC	CASKPTSGDYNEQFF
TRBV18	-	-	TRBJ2-1	TGTGCCAGCTCACCAAGCGTTAATGAGCAGTTCTTC	CASSPSVNEQFF
TRBV27	-	-	TRBJ1-2	TGTGCCAGCAGTTCGCGCGCAGGGGCCCTTAACTATGGCTACACCTTC	CASSSRAGALNYGYTF
TRBV11-2	TRBD1	-	TRBJ2-2	TGTGCCAGCAGGATACAGGGGGCTCTGGCCGGGGAGCTGTTTTTT	CASRIQGALAGELFF
TRBV2	TRBD2	-	TRBJ2-1	TGTGCCAGCAGTCGACTAGCGGTAGAGGGGAATGAGCAGTTCTTC	CASSRLAVEGNEQFF
TRBV28	TRBD1	-	TRBJ2-1	TGTGCCAGCAGCCCACCGGGACAGGGGGGATACAATGAGCAGTTCTTC	CASSPPGQGGYNEQFF
TRBV19	-	-	TRBJ2-5	TGTGCCAGTAGTCCTCGAGGAGAGCGGCTAGAGACCCAGTACTTC	CASSPRGERLETQYF
TRBV6-4	-	-	TRBJ1-2	TGTGCCAGCAGTGCTCATGCAGGGATTAACTATGGCTACACCTTC	CASSAHAGINYGYTF